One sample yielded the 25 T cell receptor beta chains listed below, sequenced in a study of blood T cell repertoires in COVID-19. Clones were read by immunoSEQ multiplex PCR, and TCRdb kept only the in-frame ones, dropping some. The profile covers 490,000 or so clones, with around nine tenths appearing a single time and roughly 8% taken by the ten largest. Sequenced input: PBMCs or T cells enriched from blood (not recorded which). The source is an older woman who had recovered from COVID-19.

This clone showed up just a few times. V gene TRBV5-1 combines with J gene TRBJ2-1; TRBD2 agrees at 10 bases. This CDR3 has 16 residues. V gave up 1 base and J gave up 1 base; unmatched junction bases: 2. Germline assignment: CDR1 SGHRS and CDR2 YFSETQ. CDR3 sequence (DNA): TGCGCCAGCAGCTTGCCTAGCGGGGGATCCTACAATGAGCAGTTCTTC. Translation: CASSLPSGGSYNEQFF.

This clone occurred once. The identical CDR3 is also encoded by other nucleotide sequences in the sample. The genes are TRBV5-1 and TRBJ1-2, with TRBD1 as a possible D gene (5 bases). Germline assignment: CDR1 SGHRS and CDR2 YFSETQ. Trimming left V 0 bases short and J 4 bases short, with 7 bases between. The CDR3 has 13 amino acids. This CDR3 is CASSLAGIYGYTF. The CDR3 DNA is TGCGCCAGCAGCTTGGCAGGGATCTATGGCTACACCTTC.

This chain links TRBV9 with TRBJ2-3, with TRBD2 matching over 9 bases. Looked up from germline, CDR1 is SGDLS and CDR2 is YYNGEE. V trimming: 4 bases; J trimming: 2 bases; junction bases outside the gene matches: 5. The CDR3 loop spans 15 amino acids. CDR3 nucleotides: TGTGCCAGCAGCTCTAGCGGGGCCGTCACAGATACGCAGTATTTT. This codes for CASSSSGAVTDTQYF.

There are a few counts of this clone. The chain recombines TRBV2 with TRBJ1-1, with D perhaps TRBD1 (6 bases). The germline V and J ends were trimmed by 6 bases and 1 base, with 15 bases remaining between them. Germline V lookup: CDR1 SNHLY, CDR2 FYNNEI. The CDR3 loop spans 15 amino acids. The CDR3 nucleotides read TGTGCCAGCAGAGGACAGATCCTGAAGAACACTGAAGCTTTCTTT. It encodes CASRGQILKNTEAFF. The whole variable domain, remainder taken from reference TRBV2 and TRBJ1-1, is EPEVTQTPSHQVTQMGQEVILRCVPISNHLYFYWYRQILGQKVEFLVSFYNNEISEKSEIFDDQFSVERPDGSNFTLKIRSTKLEDSAMYFCASRGQILKNTEAFFGQGTRLTVV.

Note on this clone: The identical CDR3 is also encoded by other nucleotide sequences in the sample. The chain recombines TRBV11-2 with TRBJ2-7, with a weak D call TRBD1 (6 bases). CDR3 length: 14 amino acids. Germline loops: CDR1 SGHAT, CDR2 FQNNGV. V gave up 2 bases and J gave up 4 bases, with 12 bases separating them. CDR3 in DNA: TGTGCCAGCAGCTTATCAGACAGGAGGTACGAGCAGTACGTC. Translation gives CASSLSDRRYEQYV.

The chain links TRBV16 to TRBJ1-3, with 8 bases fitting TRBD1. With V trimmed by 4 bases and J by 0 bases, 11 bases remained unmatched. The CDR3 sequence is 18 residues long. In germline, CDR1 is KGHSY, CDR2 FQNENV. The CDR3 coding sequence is TGTGCCAGCAGCCTTGGACAGGGAGCTTCCCGCTCTGGAAACACCATATATTTT. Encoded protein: CASSLGQGASRSGNTIYF.

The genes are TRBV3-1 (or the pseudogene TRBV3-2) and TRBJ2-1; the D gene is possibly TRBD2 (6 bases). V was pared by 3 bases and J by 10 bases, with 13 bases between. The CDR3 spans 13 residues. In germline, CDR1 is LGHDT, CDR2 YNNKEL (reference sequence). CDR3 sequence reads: CASSQGDSGEQFF. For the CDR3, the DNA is TGTGCCAGCAGCCAGGGGGACTCCGGCGAGCAGTTCTTC.

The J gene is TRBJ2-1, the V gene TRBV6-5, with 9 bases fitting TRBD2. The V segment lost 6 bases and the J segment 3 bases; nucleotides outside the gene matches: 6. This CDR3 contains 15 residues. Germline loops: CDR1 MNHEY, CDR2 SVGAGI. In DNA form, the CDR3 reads TGTGCCAGCAGGCCCCTAGCGGGGAACTACAATGAGCAGTTCTTC. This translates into CASRPLAGNYNEQFF.

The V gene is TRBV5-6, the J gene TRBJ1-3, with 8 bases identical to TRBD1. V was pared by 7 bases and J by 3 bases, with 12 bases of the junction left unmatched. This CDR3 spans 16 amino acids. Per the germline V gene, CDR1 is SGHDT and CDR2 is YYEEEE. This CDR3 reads CASQPLQGASGNTIYF. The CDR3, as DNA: TGTGCCAGCCAGCCATTGCAGGGGGCAAGTGGAAACACCATATATTTT.

This chain's CDR3 is CASNYRGGGELFF. CDR3 DNA sequence: TGTGCCAGCAACTACAGGGGAGGCGGGGAGCTGTTTTTT. The rearrangement uses TRBV12-3 or TRBV12-4 and TRBJ2-2; D may be TRBD1 (7 bases). The CDR3 totals 13 residues. Trimming took 7 bases from V and 7 from J, leaving 13 bases between them.

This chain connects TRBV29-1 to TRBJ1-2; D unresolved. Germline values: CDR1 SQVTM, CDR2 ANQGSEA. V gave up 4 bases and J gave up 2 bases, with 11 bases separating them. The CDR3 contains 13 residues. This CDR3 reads CSVVHKPNYGYTF. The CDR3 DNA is TGCAGCGTTGTCCATAAGCCCAACTATGGCTACACCTTC. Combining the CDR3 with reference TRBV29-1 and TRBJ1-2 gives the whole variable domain SAVISQKPSRDICQRGTSLTIQCQVDSQVTMMFWYRQQPGQSLTLIATANQGSEATYESGFVIDKFPISRPNLTFSTLTVSNMSPEDSSIYLCSVVHKPNYGYTFGSGTRLTVV.

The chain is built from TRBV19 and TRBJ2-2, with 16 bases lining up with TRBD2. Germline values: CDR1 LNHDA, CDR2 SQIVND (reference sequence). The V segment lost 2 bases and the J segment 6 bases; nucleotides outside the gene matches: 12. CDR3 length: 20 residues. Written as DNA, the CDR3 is TGTGCCAGTAGTATATCCATCGGGACTAGCGGGGGGGCGAGTCCCGGGGAGCTGTTTTTT. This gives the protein CASSISIGTSGGASPGELFF.

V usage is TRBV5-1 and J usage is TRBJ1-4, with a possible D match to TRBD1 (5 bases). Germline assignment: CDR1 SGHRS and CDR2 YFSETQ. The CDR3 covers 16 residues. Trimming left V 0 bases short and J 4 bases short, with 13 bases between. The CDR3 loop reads CASSLERGGRNEKLFF. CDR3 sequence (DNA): TGCGCCAGCAGCTTGGAAAGGGGAGGGCGTAATGAAAAACTGTTTTTT.

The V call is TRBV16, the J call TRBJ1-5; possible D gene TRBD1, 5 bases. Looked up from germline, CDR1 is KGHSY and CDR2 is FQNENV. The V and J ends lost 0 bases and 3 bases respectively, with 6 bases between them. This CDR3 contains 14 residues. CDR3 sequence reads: CASSQSTANQPQHF. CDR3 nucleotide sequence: TGTGCCAGCAGCCAATCGACAGCCAATCAGCCCCAGCATTTT.

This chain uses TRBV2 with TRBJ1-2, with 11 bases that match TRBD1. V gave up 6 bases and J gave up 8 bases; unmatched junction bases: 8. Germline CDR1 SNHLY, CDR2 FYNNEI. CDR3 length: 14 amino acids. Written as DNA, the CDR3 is TGTGCCAGCAGCCCGGGACAGGGGGTGAGGGGCTACACCTTC. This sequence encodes CASSPGQGVRGYTF.

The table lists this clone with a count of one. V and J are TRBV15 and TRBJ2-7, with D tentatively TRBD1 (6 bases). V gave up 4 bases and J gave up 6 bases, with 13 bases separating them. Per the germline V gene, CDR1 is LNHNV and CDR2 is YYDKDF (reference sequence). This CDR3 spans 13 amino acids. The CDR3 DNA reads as TGTGCCACCAGCACCAGCTGGGGGCTCGAGCAGTACGTC. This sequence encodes CATSTSWGLEQYV.

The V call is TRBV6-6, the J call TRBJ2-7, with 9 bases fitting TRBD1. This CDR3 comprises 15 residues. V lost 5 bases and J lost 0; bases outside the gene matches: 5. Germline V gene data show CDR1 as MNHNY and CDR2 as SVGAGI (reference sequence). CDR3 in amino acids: CASSTGGAGSYEQYV. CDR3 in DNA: TGTGCCAGCAGTACAGGGGGCGCGGGCTCCTACGAGCAGTACGTC.

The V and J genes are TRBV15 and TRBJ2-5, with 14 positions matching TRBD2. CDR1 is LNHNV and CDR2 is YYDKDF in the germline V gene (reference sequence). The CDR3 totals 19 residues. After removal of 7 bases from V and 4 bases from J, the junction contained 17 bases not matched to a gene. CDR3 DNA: TGTGCCACCACCTACGAGACTAGCGGGGGGGCCCGGTCGTTAGAGACCCAGTACTTC. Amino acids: CATTYETSGGARSLETQYF.

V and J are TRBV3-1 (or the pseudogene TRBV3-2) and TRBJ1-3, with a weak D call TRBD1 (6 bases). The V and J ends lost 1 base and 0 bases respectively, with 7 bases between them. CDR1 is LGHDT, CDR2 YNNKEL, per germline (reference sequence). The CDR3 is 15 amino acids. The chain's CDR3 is CASSQGQDSGNTIYF. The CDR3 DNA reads TGTGCCAGCAGCCAAGGACAGGACTCTGGAAACACCATATATTTT.

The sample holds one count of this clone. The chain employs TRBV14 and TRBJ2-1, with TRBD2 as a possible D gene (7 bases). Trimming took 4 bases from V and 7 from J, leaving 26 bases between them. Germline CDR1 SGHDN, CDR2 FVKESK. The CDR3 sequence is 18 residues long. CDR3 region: CASSLLPRAGAQRNEQFF. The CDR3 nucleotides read TGTGCCAGCAGCCTCCTCCCGCGGGCGGGGGCCCAACGTAATGAGCAGTTCTTC.

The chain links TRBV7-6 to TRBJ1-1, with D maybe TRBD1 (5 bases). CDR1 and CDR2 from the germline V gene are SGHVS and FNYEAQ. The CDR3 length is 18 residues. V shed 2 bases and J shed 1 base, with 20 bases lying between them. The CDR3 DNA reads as TGTGCCAGCAGCTTACTCACCCCGGCAGGGTGGGAGAACACTGAAGCTTTCTTT. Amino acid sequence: CASSLLTPAGWENTEAFF.

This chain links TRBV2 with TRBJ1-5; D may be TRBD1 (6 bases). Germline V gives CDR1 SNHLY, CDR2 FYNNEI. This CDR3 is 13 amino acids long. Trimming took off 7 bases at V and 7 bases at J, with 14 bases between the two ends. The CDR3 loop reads CASMQSGGQPQHF. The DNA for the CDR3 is TGTGCCAGCATGCAGTCTGGGGGCCAGCCCCAGCATTTT.

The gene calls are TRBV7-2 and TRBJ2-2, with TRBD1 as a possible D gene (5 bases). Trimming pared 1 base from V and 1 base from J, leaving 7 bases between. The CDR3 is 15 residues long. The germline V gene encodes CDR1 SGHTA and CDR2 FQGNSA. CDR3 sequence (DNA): TGTGCCAGCAGCTTAGTTACAGGGAACACCGGGGAGCTGTTTTTT. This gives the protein CASSLVTGNTGELFF.

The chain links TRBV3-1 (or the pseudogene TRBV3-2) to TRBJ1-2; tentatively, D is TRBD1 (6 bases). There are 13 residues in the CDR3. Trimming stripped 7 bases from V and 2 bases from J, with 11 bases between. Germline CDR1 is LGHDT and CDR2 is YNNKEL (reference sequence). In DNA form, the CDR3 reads TGTGCCAGCACCCGCAGGGGCAACTATGGCTACACCTTC. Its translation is CASTRRGNYGYTF.

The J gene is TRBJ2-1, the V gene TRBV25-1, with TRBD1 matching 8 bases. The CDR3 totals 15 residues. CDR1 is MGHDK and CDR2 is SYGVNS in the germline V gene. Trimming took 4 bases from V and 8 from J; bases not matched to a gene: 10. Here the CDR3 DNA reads TGTGCCAGCAGTGCCCCAGGGGGCGCGTTCGATGAGCAGTTCTTC. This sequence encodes CASSAPGGAFDEQFF.